The present entry profiles one T cell receptor beta chain with its context. This entry comes from a study of blood T cell repertoires in COVID-19. Study information: The origin of the acute and convalescent COVID-19 samples was the United States, Italy and Spain. T cells, B-cell-depleted T cells, or PBMCs provided the cDNA or gDNA that served as material.

As handled by the study authors: Using reference gene primer amplification, nucleated cell counts were estimated. Measured with immunoSEQ multiplex PCR; TCRdb has only the in-frame clones, and not every one. V and J calls and clone size are those listed in that table; D and trimming were worked out from the DNA. The sample includes about 30,000 clones, roughly nine tenths of them seen just once. Germline assignment: CDR1 SGHRS and CDR2 YFSETQ. The CDR3 is 12 residues long. J was trimmed by 4 bases and V by 4 bases; bases with no gene match: 2. This receptor was identified in a man over 45 with active COVID-19. The specimen sequenced was peripheral blood. This chain uses TRBV5-1 with TRBJ2-7, with TRBD2 matching over 7 bases. In nucleotides, the CDR3 is TGCGCCAGCAGCCCGGGGGGTTACGAGCAGTACTTC. It codes for CASSPGGYEQYF.